Here is one T cell receptor (beta chain) with its context. Its antigen is currently not known. Base-call qualities are not available, and no considerably larger clone is one nucleotide away. Samples from volunteer blood donors who had recovered from COVID-19 were contributed by a second Seattle source. Each collaborating institution followed its own protocols to collect whole blood in K2EDTA tubes. For TCRbeta analysis, collaborators shipped samples as frozen whole blood, isolated PBMCs, or DNA extracted from either of those sample types. The CDR3, cysteine through phenylalanine, is 12 amino acids long. Here the CDR3 DNA is all that survives: 36 bases in frame from base 1. The germline ends are 7 bases apart after V is trimmed by 0 bases and J by 5 bases. CDR1 and CDR2 are drawn from the germline V gene (reference sequence): GTSNPN, SVGIG. These data are taken from a study of blood T cell repertoires in COVID-19 (dated by TCRdb to the early 2020s). About the study as a whole: Samples covering the acute and convalescent phases of COVID-19 were provided by collaborators in the United States, Italy and Spain. Where available, HLA class I and class II types were taken from metadata supplied by the sample provider and were not determined by assay-based typing. The repertoires were released in a freely available public database intended as a resource for research on the immune response to SARS-CoV-2. Deeply sampled blood TCRbeta repertoires from subjects exposed to, actively infected with, or recovered from COVID-19 were included in the dataset. The samples were drawn from two sources: the first 160 participants of the ongoing ImmuneRACE study, and 1,000 to 1,500 subjects contributed by 6 global collaborators. The prospective study material was composed of cDNA or gDNA derived from T cells, B-cell-depleted T cells, or PBMCs. The sample metadata nearly always contained a de-identified subject ID, COVID-19 status, age in years and sex. Study-level results and caveats: How much clinical and demographic metadata was included differed by source and by participant, and the metadata was provided uncurated.

TCRbeta CDR3 regions were amplified from genomic DNA using the immunoSEQ Assay, a bias-controlled multiplex PCR. The authors' analysis ran thus. The number of nucleated cells in each sample was estimated from the amplification of reference gene primers within the assay. To quantify the absolute abundance of each unique TCRbeta CDR3 rearrangement, sequence reads were collapsed and filtered. For each sample, productive Simpson clonality was calculated by taking the square root of Simpson's diversity index across productive rearrangements. The table was pulled from immuneACCESS by TCRdb, which kept in-frame rearrangements only. Such tables lose some clones; where checked, under half of the loss comes from unresolved V genes, and the rest has no known cause. V and J calls and clone size come straight from that table; D and trimming were deduced from the DNA. A total of 250,000 or so clones appear in this sample, around nine tenths of them only once. The ten largest clones capture more than 0.95% of the sample.

The chain links TRBV30 with TRBJ1-1, with no confidently assigned D gene. The receptor was isolated from a woman aged 40 to 49 who had recovered from COVID-19. The sample was peripheral blood. The DNA sequence is as follows: TGTGCCTGGAGTGTCGGGAGGACTGAAGCTTTCTTT. It translates to CAWSVGRTEAFF.